The 20 T cell receptor beta chains presented below share a single source sample, sequenced in a study of T cells in women clearing cervical HPV infection (dated by TCRdb to the late 2010s). Library construction relied on the immunoSEQ multiplex PCR assay. TCRdb mirrors the immuneACCESS table, restricted to in-frame sequences. Some clones are absent from its copies; in checked studies, under half trace to an unresolved V gene, and the reason for the others is unknown. This sample's clone table shows more than 45,000 clones. Together, the top ten hold roughly 1.6% of the sample. The sample consisted of blood buffy coat. Receptors were obtained from a woman between 18 and 69 years old with a cervical HPV16 infection that either progressed to CIN3+ or cleared (not recorded which).

Worth noting for this clone: The read ends 3 residues early relative to the CDR3; the germline J gene fills the gap. The genes are TRBV7-9 and TRBJ2-2; D not resolved. The CDR3 totals 14 residues. Trimming cost V 2 bases and J 5 bases, with 9 bases left between them. Germline V gene lookup returns CDR1 SEHNR and CDR2 FQNEAQ (reference sequence). CDR3 DNA, as far as it was read: TGTGCCAGCAGCTTACTTCGGCGGACCGGGGAG. The encoded protein is CASSLLRRTGE. The whole CDR3 is CASSLLRRTGELFF.

CDR3 sequence reads: CASSKRDTYYEQYF. The part of the CDR3 DNA that was read is TGTGCCAGCTCAAAACGGGACACCTACTACGAG. The chain combines TRBV18 with TRBJ2-7, with D possibly being TRBD1 (6 bases). Sequencing ends 3 residues short of the CDR3 end; the germline J gene provides the rest. V shed 5 bases and J shed 3 bases, with 14 bases lying between them. The CDR3 covers 14 residues. CDR1 and CDR2 from the germline V gene are KGHSH and LQKENI.

Turning to this clone: The read comes to an end 3 residues before the CDR3 does, leaving the germline J gene to fill in the end. This chain links TRBV5-4 with TRBJ2-5; 8 bases map to TRBD1. Losses at the gene ends were 4 bases for V and 4 bases for J; bases not matched to a gene: 0. From germline, CDR1 is SGHNT and CDR2 YYREEE (reference sequence). The CDR3 contains 12 residues. The DNA read from the CDR3 is TGTGCCAGCAGCGACAGGGGAGAGACC. Protein: CASSDRGET. The whole CDR3 protein is CASSDRGETQYF.

In the case of this clone: Coverage ceases 3 residues before the CDR3 finishes, and the germline J gene fills in the end. The V gene is TRBV5-1, the J gene TRBJ1-2; 10 positions agree with TRBD1. The CDR3 is made up of 15 amino acids. CDR1 and CDR2 from the germline V gene are SGHRS and YFSETQ. The trim removed 4 bases at V and 7 bases at J, leaving 10 bases unmatched. Incomplete CDR3 DNA: TGCGCCAGCAGCCCAAAGACAGGGGGCGAAATTGGC. Residues: CASSPKTGGEIG. From start to end, the CDR3 is CASSPKTGGEIGYTF. The whole variable domain, filled in from reference TRBV5-1 and TRBJ1-2, reads KAGVTQTPRYLIKTRGQQVTLSCSPISGHRSVSWYQQTPGQGLQFLFEYFSETQRNKGNFPGRFSGRQFSNSRSEMNVSTLELGDSALYLCASSPKTGGEIGYTFGSGTRLTVV.

As concerns this clone: The read stops 3 residues short of the end of the CDR3; the missing end is completed from the germline J gene. The chain has TRBV20-1 and TRBJ2-4; weak D call: TRBD2 (6 bases). V lost 5 bases and J lost 0, with 23 bases in between. The CDR3 has 18 amino acids. The germline V gene encodes CDR1 DFQATT and CDR2 SNEGSKA (reference sequence). CDR3: CSADGQYTGLLAKNIQYF. Incomplete CDR3 DNA: TGCAGTGCTGACGGCCAATACACGGGACTCTTAGCCAAAAACATT.

This CDR3 is CASSIASGRVHEQYF. The DNA read from the CDR3 is TGTGCCAGTAGTATCGCTAGCGGGAGGGTCCACGAG. The chain has TRBV19 and TRBJ2-7; TRBD2 matches at 12 bases. The read ends 3 residues before the CDR3 terminus; that terminus is restored from the germline J gene. CDR1 LNHDA and CDR2 SQIVND come from the germline V gene (reference sequence). The CDR3 runs 15 residues. J lost 5 bases, V lost 3 bases, and 5 bases had no gene match.

On this clone: The CDR3 end lies 3 residues beyond the end of the read and is filled in from the germline J gene. The chain joins TRBV5-1 to TRBJ2-5, with a possible D match to TRBD2 (6 bases). Trimming took off 2 bases at V and 5 bases at J, with 16 bases between the two ends. This CDR3 contains 15 residues. Germline CDR1 is SGHRS and CDR2 is YFSETQ. The part of the CDR3 DNA that was read is TGCGCCAGCAGCTTTGGGGTCGGGACTCGGGAGACC. Translated, it gives CASSFGVGTRET. The whole CDR3 protein reads CASSFGVGTRETQYF. Combining the CDR3 with reference TRBV5-1 and TRBJ2-5 gives the whole variable domain KAGVTQTPRYLIKTRGQQVTLSCSPISGHRSVSWYQQTPGQGLQFLFEYFSETQRNKGNFPGRFSGRQFSNSRSEMNVSTLELGDSALYLCASSFGVGTRETQYFGPGTRLLVL.

A word on this clone: The junction differs from germline at one of its ends, possibly a read error. From the germline J gene comes the end of the CDR3, since the read stops 3 residues before it. V usage is TRBV4-2 and J usage is TRBJ1-6; TRBD1 might be the D (5 bases). The CDR3 loop spans 14 amino acids. In germline, CDR1 is LGHNA, CDR2 YNFKEQ. CDR3 DNA, as far as it was read: TGCGCCAGCAGCCCCGGGCGGGGACCTTCACCC. Its protein product is CASSPGRGPSP. The whole CDR3 reads CASSPGRGPSPLHF.

Note on this clone: The DNA ends 3 residues before the CDR3 does, and the rest of the CDR3 is filled in from the germline J gene. The V and J genes are TRBV4-2 and TRBJ1-5, with D possibly matching TRBD1 (5 bases). The germline gives CDR1 LGHNA, CDR2 YNFKEQ. The V gene lost 0 bases and the J gene lost 7 bases, with 19 bases spanning the gap. The CDR3 length is 17 residues. CDR3 sequence reads: CASSQDWGEDLGQPQHF. The CDR3 bases that were read are TGTGCCAGCAGCCAAGACTGGGGGGAGGACTTAGGGCAGCCC.

On this clone itself: The read ends 3 residues before the CDR3 terminus; that terminus is restored from the germline J gene. The J gene is TRBJ2-4, the V gene TRBV20-1, with a tentative D call TRBD2 (5 bases). The CDR3 loop spans 15 amino acids. Deletions cut 4 bases from V and 0 bases from J, with 13 bases between. Germline V gives CDR1 DFQATT, CDR2 SNEGSKA (reference sequence). CDR3: CSAIGDWIAKNIQYF. Partial CDR3 DNA: TGCAGTGCTATCGGGGATTGGATAGCCAAAAACATT.

Points on this clone: The read is 3 residues too short to cover the CDR3 end, so that end is filled in from the germline J gene. The chain uses TRBV28 and TRBJ2-7; tentatively, D is TRBD1 (5 bases). CDR1 MDHEN and CDR2 SYDVKM come from the germline V gene. This CDR3 region has 14 residues. The ends were cut back, 6 bases at V and 3 bases at J, with 15 bases in the middle. CDR3 region: CASRLAGFGYEQYF. CDR3 DNA (partial): TGTGCCAGCAGACTGGCAGGGTTTGGCTACGAG.

Notes on this clone: The missing CDR3 end, 3 residues past where the read stops, is filled in from the germline J gene. The V gene is TRBV5-6, the J gene TRBJ1-4, with 10 bases that match TRBD1. This CDR3 spans 15 amino acids. V was pared by 4 bases and J by 2 bases, with 2 bases of the junction left unmatched. The V gene's germline CDR1 is SGHDT and CDR2 YYEEEE. Here the CDR3 reads CASSRDRGTNEKLFF. The CDR3 DNA, read in part, is TGTGCCAGCAGCAGGGACAGGGGTACTAATGAAAAA.

As for this clone: Read data end 3 residues before the CDR3 end; the end is taken from the germline J gene. V gene TRBV20-1 combines with J gene TRBJ1-1, with TRBD1 as a possible D gene (6 bases). Deletions cut 4 bases from V and 6 bases from J, with 15 bases between. The germline V gene encodes CDR1 DFQATT and CDR2 SNEGSKA (reference sequence). The CDR3 consists of 13 residues. Incomplete CDR3 DNA: TGCAGTGCTAAAGGCGGGGGGCAGTCTGAA. The encoded protein is CSAKGGGQSE. The whole CDR3 is CSAKGGGQSEAFF.

Partial CDR3 DNA: TGTGCCAGCAGCTTTCGAGGGGGTCAGCCC. As protein: CASSFRGGQP. The full CDR3 protein reads CASSFRGGQPQHF. This chain joins TRBV5-6 and TRBJ1-5; D is perhaps TRBD1 (6 bases). Sequencing ends 3 residues short of the CDR3 end; the germline J gene provides the rest. This CDR3 comprises 13 residues. V lost 2 bases to trimming and J lost 6 bases, with 9 bases between them. CDR1 SGHDT and CDR2 YYEEEE come from the germline V gene.

Remarks on this clone: The DNA ends 3 residues before the CDR3 does, and the rest of the CDR3 is filled in from the germline J gene. The chain employs TRBV20-1 and TRBJ1-5; 7 bases are shared with TRBD1. V lost 5 bases, J lost 3 bases, and 7 bases stayed unmatched. This CDR3 has 14 residues. Germline CDR1 and CDR2: DFQATT and SNEGSKA (reference sequence). The chain's CDR3 is CSARDRTFNQPQHF. The CDR3 DNA, read in part, is TGCAGTGCTCGGGACAGAACCTTCAATCAGCCC.

About this clone itself: The CDR3 end falls 3 residues outside the read, so it is completed with the germline J gene. J is TRBJ2-2 and V is TRBV7-3, with D tentatively TRBD1 (5 bases). V lost 4 bases to trimming and J lost 6 bases, with 9 bases between them. The germline V gene has CDR1 SGHTA and CDR2 FQGTGA. This CDR3 has 13 amino acids. The covered CDR3 bases are TGTGCCAGCAGCTCCCCAGGGTCCGGGGAG. Translation: CASSSPGSGE. The CDR3, in full, reads CASSSPGSGELFF.

Regarding this clone: The read gets to within 3 residues of the CDR3 end, and the germline J gene fills in the rest. The gene calls are TRBV29-1 and TRBJ2-7, with TRBD1 matching over 9 bases. This CDR3 comprises 12 residues. After removal of 7 bases from V and 5 bases from J, the junction contained 6 bases not matched to a gene. Germline CDR1 reads SQVTM; CDR2 reads ANQGSEA. CDR3 sequence reads: CSAGTGSNEQYF. CDR3 bases read: TGCAGCGCCGGGACAGGGTCAAACGAG.

Concerning this clone itself: The CDR3 end is not reached by the read, which stops 3 residues before it; the germline J gene fills it in. The chain is built from TRBV5-4 and TRBJ2-3; no firm D call. The CDR3 loop spans 12 amino acids. V lost 4 bases and J lost 8, with 11 bases in between. Germline CDR1 is SGHNT and CDR2 is YYREEE (reference sequence). The DNA read from the CDR3 is TGTGCCAGCAGCCTAACGCGAAGTACG. This codes for CASSLTRST. The complete CDR3 protein is CASSLTRSTQYF.

The part of the CDR3 DNA that was read is TGTGCCAGCAGCTCTGAGCTATTCTCTTACAATGAG. This codes for CASSSELFSYNE. The entire CDR3 reads CASSSELFSYNEQFF. The J gene is TRBJ2-1, the V gene TRBV11-2, with D uncertain. The read ends 3 residues shy of where the CDR3 ends; the end is completed using the germline J gene. This CDR3 is built from 15 residues. With 4 bases removed from V and 4 bases from J, the gap between germline ends came to 14 bases. In germline, CDR1 is SGHAT, CDR2 FQNNGV.

In the case of this clone: The read falls 3 residues short of the CDR3 end, and the missing part is taken from the germline J gene. The chain employs TRBV7-6 and TRBJ1-1, with 7 bases that match TRBD1. Germline CDR1 SGHVS, CDR2 FNYEAQ. The CDR3 loop spans 16 amino acids. V gave up 5 bases and J gave up 1 base; unmatched junction bases: 10. The CDR3 DNA, read in part, is TGTGCCAGCAGCCCACAAACGGGACAGACGAACACTGAA. Translating gives CASSPQTGQTNTE. Given in full, the CDR3 is CASSPQTGQTNTEAFF.